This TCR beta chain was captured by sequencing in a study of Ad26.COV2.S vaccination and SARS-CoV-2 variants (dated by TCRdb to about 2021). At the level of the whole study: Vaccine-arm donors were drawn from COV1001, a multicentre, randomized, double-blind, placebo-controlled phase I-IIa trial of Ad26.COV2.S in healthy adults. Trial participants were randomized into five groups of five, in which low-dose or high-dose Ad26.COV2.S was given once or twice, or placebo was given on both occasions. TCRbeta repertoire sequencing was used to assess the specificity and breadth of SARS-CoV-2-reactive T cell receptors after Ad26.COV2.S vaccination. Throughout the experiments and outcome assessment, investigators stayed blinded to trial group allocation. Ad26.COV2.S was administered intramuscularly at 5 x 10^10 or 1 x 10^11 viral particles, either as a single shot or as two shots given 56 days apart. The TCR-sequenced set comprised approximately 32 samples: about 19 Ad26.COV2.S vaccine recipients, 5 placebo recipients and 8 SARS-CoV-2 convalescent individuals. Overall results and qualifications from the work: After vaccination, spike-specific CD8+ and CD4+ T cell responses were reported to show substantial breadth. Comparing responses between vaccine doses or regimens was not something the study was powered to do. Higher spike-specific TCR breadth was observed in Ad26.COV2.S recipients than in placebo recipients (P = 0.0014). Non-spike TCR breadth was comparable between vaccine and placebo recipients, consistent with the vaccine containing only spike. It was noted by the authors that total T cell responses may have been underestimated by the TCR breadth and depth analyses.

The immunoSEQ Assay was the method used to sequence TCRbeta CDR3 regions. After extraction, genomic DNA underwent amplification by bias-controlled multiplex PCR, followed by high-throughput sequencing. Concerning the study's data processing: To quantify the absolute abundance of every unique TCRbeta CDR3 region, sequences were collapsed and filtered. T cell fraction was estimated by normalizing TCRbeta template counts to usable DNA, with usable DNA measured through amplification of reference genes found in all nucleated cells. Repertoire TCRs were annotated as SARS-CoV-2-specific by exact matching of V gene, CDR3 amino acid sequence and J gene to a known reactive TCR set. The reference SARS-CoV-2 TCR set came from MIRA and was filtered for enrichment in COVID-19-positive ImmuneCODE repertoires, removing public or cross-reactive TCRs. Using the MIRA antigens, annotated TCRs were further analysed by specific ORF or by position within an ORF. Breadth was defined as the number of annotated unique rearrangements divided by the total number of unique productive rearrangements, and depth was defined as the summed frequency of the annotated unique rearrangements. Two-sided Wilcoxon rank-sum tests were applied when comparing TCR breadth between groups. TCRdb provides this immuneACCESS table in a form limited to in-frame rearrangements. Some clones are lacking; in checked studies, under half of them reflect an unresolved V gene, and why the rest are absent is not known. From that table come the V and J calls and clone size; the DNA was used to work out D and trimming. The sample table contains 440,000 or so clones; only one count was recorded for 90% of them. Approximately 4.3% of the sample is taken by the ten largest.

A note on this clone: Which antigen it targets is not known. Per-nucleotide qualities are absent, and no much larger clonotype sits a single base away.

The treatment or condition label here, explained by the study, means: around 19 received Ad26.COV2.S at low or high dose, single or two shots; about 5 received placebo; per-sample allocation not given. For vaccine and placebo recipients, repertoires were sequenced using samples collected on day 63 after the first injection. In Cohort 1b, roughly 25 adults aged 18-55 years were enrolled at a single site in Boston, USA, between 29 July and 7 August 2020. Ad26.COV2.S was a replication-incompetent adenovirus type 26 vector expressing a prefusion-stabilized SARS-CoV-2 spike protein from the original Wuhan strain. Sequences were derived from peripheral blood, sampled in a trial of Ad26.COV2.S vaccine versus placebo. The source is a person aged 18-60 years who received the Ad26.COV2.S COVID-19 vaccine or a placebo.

The CDR3 here reads CASSVGVDPVGEQYF. In nucleotides, the sequence is TGTGCCAGCAGCGTAGGGGTGGACCCGGTGGGAGAGCAGTACTTC. The chain is assembled from TRBV9 and TRBJ2-7, with no confident D gene call. Trimming takes 0 bases from V and 7 bases from J, and the germline ends sit 17 bases apart. The CDR1 and CDR2 encoded by the germline V gene are SGDLS and YYNGEE. From its cysteine to its phenylalanine, the CDR3 spans 15 amino acids. Only the CDR3 part of the read is kept: 45 bases, read in frame from the first base.